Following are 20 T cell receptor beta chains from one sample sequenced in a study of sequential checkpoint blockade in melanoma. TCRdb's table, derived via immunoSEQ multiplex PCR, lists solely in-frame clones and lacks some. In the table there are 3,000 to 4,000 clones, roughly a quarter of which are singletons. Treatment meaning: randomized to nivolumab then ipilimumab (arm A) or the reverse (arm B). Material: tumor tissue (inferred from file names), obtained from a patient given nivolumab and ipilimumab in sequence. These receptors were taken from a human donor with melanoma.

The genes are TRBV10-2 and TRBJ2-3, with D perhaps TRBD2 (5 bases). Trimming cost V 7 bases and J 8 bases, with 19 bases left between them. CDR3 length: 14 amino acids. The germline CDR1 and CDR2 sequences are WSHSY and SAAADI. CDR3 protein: CASTEGQAAGTQYF. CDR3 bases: TGCGCCAGCACCGAGGGCCAAGCTGCGGGTACGCAGTATTTT.

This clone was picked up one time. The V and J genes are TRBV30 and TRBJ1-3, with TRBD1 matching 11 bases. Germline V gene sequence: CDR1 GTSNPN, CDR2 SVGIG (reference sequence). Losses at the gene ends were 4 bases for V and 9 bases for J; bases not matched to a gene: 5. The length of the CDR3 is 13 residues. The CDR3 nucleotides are TGTGCCTGGATGGGACAGGGGGTTAGCACCATATATTTT. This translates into CAWMGQGVSTIYF.

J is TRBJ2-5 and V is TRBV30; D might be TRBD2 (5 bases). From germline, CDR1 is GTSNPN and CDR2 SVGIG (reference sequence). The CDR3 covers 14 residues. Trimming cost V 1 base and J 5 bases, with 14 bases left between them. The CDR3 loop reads CAWSGTSLSETQYF. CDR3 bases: TGTGCCTGGAGTGGGACTTCCCTCTCGGAGACCCAGTACTTC. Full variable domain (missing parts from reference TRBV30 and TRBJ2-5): SQTIHQWPATLVQPVGSPLSLECTVEGTSNPNLYWYRQAAGRGLQLLFYSVGIGQISSEVPQNLSASRPQDRQFILSSKKLLLSDSGFYLCAWSGTSLSETQYFGPGTRLLVL.

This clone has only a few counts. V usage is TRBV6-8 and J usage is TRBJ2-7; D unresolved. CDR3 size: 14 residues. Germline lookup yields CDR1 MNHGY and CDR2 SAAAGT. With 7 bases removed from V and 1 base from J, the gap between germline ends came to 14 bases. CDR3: CASILSLNSYEQYF. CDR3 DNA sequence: TGTGCCAGCATCCTTTCCCTGAATTCCTACGAGCAGTACTTC.

The CDR3 sequence: CASSSGQGDSPLHF. CDR3 DNA sequence: TGCGCCAGCAGCTCCGGACAAGGGGACTCACCCCTCCACTTT. The chain combines TRBV5-1 with TRBJ1-6; weak D call: TRBD1 (5 bases). The CDR3 length is 14 residues. Trimming pared 3 bases from V and 10 bases from J, leaving 14 bases between. Germline lookup yields CDR1 SGHRS and CDR2 YFSETQ.

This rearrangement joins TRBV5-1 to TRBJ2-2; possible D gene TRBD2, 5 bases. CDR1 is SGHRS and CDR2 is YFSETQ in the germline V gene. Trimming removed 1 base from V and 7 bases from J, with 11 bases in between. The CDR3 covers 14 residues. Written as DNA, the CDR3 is TGCGCCAGCAGCTTGACGCTTAGCGACGGGGAGCTGTTTTTT. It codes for CASSLTLSDGELFF.

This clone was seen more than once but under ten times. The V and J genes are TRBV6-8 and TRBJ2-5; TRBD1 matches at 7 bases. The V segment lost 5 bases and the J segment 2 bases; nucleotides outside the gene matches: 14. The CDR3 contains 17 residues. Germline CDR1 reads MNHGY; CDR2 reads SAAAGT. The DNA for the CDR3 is TGTGCCAGCAGTGAGGGTACAGGGGTAGGCGTTCAAGAGACCCAGTACTTC. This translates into CASSEGTGVGVQETQYF.

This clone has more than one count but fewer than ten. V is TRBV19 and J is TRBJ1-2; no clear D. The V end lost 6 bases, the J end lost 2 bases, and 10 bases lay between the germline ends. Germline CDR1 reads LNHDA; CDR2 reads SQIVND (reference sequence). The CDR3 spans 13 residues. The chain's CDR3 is CASRRNGNYGYTF. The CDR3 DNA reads TGTGCCAGTAGAAGGAATGGCAACTATGGCTACACCTTC.

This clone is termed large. In nucleotides, the CDR3 is TGTGCCAGCAGCTTAACGCCCGCAGCGAACACTGAAGCTTTCTTT. Its protein product is CASSLTPAANTEAFF. V usage is TRBV11-3 and J usage is TRBJ1-1; D is ambiguous. In germline, CDR1 is SGHNT, CDR2 YENEEA. This CDR3 is built from 15 residues. Trimming pared 2 bases from V and 1 base from J, leaving 11 bases between.

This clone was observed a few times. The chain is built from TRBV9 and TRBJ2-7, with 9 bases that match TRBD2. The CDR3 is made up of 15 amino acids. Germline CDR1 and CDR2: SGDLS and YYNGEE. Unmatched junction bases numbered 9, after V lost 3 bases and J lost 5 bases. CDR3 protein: CASSAALAGVHEQYF. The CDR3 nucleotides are TGTGCCAGCAGCGCAGCCTTAGCGGGGGTCCACGAGCAGTACTTC.

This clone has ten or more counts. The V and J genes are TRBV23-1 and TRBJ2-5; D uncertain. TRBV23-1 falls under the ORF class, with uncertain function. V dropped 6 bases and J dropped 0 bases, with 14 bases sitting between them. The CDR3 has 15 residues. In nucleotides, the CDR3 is TGCGCCAGCAGCCAAGGACGGATGTACCAAGAGACCCAGTACTTC. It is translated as CASSQGRMYQETQYF.

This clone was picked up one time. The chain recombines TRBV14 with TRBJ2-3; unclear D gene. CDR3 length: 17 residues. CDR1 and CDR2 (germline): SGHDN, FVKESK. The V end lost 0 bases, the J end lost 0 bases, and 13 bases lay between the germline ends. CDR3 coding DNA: TGTGCCAGCAGCCAAGACCGACCCCCCGAGAGCACAGATACGCAGTATTTT. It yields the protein CASSQDRPPESTDTQYF.

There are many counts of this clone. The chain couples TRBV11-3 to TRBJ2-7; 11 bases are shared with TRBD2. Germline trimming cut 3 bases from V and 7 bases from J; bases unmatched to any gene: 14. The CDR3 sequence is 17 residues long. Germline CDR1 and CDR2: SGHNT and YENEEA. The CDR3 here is CASSLEASGGFLWEQYF. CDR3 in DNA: TGTGCCAGCAGCTTGGAGGCTAGCGGGGGGTTCCTCTGGGAGCAGTACTTC.

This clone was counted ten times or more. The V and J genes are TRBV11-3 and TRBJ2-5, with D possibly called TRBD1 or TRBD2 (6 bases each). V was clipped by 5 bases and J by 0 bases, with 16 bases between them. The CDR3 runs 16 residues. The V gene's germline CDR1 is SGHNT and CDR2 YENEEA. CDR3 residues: CASSRGPTTNQETQYF. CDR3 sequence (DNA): TGTGCCAGCAGCCGGGGGCCTACTACCAACCAAGAGACCCAGTACTTC.

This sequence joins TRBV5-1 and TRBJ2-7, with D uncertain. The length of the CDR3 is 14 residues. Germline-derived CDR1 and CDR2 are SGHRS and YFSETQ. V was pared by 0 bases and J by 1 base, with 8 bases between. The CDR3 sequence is CASSLGSGSYEQYF. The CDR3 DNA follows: TGCGCCAGCAGCTTGGGCTCCGGTTCCTACGAGCAGTACTTC. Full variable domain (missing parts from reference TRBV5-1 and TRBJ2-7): KAGVTQTPRYLIKTRGQQVTLSCSPISGHRSVSWYQQTPGQGLQFLFEYFSETQRNKGNFPGRFSGRQFSNSRSEMNVSTLELGDSALYLCASSLGSGSYEQYFGPGTRLTVT.

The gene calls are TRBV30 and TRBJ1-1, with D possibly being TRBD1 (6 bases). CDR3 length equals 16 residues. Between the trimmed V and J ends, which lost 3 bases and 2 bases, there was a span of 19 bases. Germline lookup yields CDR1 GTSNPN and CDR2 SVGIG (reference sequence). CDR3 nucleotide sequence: TGTGCCTGGAGCCCCGGTCCAGGGGCGATAAACACTGAAGCTTTCTTT. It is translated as CAWSPGPGAINTEAFF. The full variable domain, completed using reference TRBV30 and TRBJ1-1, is SQTIHQWPATLVQPVGSPLSLECTVEGTSNPNLYWYRQAAGRGLQLLFYSVGIGQISSEVPQNLSASRPQDRQFILSSKKLLLSDSGFYLCAWSPGPGAINTEAFFGQGTRLTVV.

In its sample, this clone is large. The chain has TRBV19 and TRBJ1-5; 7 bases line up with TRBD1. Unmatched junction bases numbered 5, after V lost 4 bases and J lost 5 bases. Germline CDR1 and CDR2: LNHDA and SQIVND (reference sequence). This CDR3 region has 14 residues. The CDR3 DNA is TGTGCCAGTAGTAACGGACAGGCCTATCAGCCCCAGCATTTT. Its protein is CASSNGQAYQPQHF.

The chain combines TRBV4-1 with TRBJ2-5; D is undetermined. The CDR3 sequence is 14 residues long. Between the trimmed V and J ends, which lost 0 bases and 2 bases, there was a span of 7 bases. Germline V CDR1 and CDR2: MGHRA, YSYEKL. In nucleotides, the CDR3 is TGCGCCAGCAGCCAAGAGCACATACAAGAGACCCAGTACTTC. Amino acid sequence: CASSQEHIQETQYF.

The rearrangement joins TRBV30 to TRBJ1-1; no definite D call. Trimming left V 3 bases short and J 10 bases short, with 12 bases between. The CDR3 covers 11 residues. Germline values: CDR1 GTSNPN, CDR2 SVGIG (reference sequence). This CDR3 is CAWRSAGGAFF. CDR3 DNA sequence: TGTGCCTGGAGGAGTGCCGGTGGAGCTTTCTTT.

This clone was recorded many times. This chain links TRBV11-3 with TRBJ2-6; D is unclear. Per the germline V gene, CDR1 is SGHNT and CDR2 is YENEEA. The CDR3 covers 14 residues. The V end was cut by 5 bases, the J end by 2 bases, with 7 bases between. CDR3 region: CASSAPPGANVLTF. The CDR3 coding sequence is TGTGCCAGCAGCGCCCCACCTGGGGCCAACGTCCTGACTTTC.